This T cell receptor beta chain comes out of a study of cytomegalovirus exposure and HLA in healthy donors. Looking at the study overall: Early release data held 85 million or so unique TCRs from HLA-typed donors.

V trimming: 0 bases; J trimming: 9 bases; junction bases outside the gene matches: 5. Germline CDR1 reads SGHRS; CDR2 reads YFSETQ. The CDR3 runs to 15 residues. Study-level points and caveats: Sequences of the TCR beta chain were said to predict the HLA-A and HLA-B alleles of most subjects accurately.

Researchers ran the PCR with 60 Vbeta and 13 Jbeta primers. This table comes from immunoSEQ multiplex PCR, and its TCRdb copy is limited to in-frame clones, with some not included. This table holds 210,000 or so clones, 75% to 80% found once. Remarks on this clone: Its target is unknown.

The receptor was derived from a woman in her twenties or thirties in good health and CMV-seropositive. This rearrangement joins TRBV5-1 to TRBJ1-6; 8 nucleotides align to TRBD1. Sequencing input: PBMCs. The DNA for the CDR3 is TGCGCCAGCAGCTTGGAGGGACAGGAAAGTTCACCCCTCCACTTT. Its translation: CASSLEGQESSPLHF.